This TCR beta chain derives from a study of radiotherapy plus CTLA-4 blockade in lung cancer listed by TCRdb under 2018. About the full investigation: Among the enrolled patients, about 19% had an objective response, and 31% reached disease control.

In this study, focal radiation therapy paired with CTLA-4 blockade (ipilimumab) was tested in patients who had chemo-refractory metastatic non-small-cell lung cancer. The CDR3 runs 15 amino acids, cysteine and phenylalanine included. The entry retains the CDR3 DNA only, 45 bases that are in frame from base 1. At the junction V is shortened by 4 bases and J by 1 base, with 12 bases in between. CDR1 SGHTS and CDR2 YDEGEE were looked up in the germline V gene. General findings and caveats noted by the study authors: The strongest predictors of response, as reported, were early dynamic changes in blood T cell clones along with a rise in serum interferon-beta after radiation. After treatment with radiotherapy and ipilimumab, TCR clones that came from tumors expanded in the peripheral blood.

Libraries were built with the immunoSEQ multiplex PCR assay. Imported from immuneACCESS, the table was reduced by TCRdb to in-frame sequences with V and J called. These copies leave out some clones; in studies compared against another copy, an unresolved V gene accounts for under half, and the cause of the remainder is not known. The sample data list roughly 90,000 clones, and approximately 82% of these were observed just once. The leading ten clones occupy roughly 26% of the sample. About this clone: Its antigen is still unknown. The sample holds no much larger clone one base away, and base qualities are not on file.

This receptor chain uses TRBV5-8 and TRBJ2-1; the D segment cannot be called with confidence. Sequences were derived from peripheral blood, sampled from a patient treated with radiotherapy plus ipilimumab. The sequence derives from a human donor with non-small cell lung cancer that progressed on radiotherapy plus ipilimumab. The DNA sequence reads TGTGCCAGCAGCCCCGCTTTTAGGTCCTACAATGAGCAGTTCTTC. Translated, it gives CASSPAFRSYNEQFF.